Given below is one T cell receptor beta chain in context. Antigen: not known. The sample is drawn from a study of shared clonotypes between healthy human individuals. Whole-study findings and limits: Non-shared clonotypes showed lower generation probabilities than clonotypes common to all four donors.

CDR1 GTSNPN and CDR2 SVGIG come from the germline V gene (reference sequence). Deletions cut 2 bases from V and 8 bases from J, with 10 bases between. The CDR3 spans 12 residues. Some clones are missing from TCRdb's copy, which holds only in-frame ones; the method was immunoSEQ multiplex PCR. The sample lists roughly 2.5 million clones; around 90% were seen once. This chain joins TRBV30 and TRBJ2-1, with D unresolved. The sample was naive CD4+ T cells sorted from blood. Subset reported: CD45RA+ positively selected. The TCR was taken from a man younger than 35 in good health. CDR3 nucleotides: TGTGCCTGGAGTACAAGGTGGCATGAGCAGTTCTTC. It encodes CAWSTRWHEQFF.